The TCR beta chain described here comes from a study of radiotherapy plus CTLA-4 blockade in lung cancer. Of note for this clone: Its antigen is unidentified.

Study observations and caveats: Reports identified early blood T cell clone dynamics, with interferon-beta, as the best response predictor.

The V gene lost 2 bases and the J gene lost 3 bases, with 12 bases spanning the gap. The CDR3 loop spans 14 amino acids. Germline CDR1 reads SGHRS; CDR2 reads YFSETQ. The assay was immunoSEQ multiplex PCR, and TCRdb's table has in-frame clones only and misses some. In the table there are around 99,000 clones, around 88% of which are singletons. The chain employs TRBV5-1 and TRBJ2-7, with a possible D match to TRBD2 (6 bases). This TCR was recovered from a human donor with non-small cell lung cancer that progressed on radiotherapy plus ipilimumab. Sequencing used peripheral blood, obtained from a patient treated with radiotherapy plus ipilimumab. CDR3: CASSLGTSSYEQYF. In nucleotides, the CDR3 is TGCGCCAGCAGCTTAGGCACTAGCAGCTACGAGCAGTACTTC.